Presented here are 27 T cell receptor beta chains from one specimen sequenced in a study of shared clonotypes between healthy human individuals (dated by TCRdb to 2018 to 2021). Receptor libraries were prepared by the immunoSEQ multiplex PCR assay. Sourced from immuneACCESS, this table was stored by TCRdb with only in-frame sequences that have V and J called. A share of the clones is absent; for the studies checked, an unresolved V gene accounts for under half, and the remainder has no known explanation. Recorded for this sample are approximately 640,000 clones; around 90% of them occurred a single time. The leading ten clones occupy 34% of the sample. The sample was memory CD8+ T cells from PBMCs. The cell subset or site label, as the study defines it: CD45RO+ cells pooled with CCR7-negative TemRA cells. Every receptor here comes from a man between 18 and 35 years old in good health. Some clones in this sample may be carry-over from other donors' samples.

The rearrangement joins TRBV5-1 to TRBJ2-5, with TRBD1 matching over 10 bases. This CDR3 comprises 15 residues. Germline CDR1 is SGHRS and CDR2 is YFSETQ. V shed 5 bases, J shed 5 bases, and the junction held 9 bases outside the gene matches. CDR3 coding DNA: TGCGCCAGCAGGACACGGACAGGGGGAAGGGAGACCCAGTACTTC. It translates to CASRTRTGGRETQYF.

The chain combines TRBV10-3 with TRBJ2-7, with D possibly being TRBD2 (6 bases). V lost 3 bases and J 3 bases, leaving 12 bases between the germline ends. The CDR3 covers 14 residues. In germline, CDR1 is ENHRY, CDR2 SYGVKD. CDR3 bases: TGTGCCATCAGTGATGCGGGGATACTCTACGAGCAGTACTTC. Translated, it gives CAISDAGILYEQYF.

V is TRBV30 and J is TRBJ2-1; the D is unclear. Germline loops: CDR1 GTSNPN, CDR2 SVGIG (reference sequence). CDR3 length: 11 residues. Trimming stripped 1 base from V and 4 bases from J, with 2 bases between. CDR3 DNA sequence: TGTGCCTGGAGTGGATACAATGAGCAGTTCTTC. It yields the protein CAWSGYNEQFF.

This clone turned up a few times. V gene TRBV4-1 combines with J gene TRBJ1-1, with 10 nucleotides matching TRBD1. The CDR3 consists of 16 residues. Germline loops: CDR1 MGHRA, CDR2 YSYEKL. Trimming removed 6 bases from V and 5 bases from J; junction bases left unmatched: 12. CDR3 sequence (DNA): TGCGCCAGCAGTTACGGGCCCGGACAGGGGGGTACTGAAGCTTTCTTT. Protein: CASSYGPGQGGTEAFF.

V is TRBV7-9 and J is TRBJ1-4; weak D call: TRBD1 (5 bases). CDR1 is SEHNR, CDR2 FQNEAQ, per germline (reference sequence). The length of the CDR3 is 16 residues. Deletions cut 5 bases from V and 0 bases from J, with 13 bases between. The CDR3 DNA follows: TGTGCCAGCAGCCAATGGCGGGGGGCAACTAATGAAAAACTGTTTTTT. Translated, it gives CASSQWRGATNEKLFF.

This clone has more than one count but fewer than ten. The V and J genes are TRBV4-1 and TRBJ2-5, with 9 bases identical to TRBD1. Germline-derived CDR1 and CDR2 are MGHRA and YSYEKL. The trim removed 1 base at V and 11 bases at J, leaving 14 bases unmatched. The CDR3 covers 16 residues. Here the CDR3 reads CASSQGEGQGAGEQYF. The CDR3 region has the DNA TGCGCCAGCAGCCAAGGCGAGGGACAGGGTGCCGGGGAGCAGTACTTC.

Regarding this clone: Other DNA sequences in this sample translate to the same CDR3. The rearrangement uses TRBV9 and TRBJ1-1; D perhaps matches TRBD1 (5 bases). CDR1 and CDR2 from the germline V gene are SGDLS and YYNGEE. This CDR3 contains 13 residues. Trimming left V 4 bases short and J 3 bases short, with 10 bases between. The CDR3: CASSLGGDTEAFF. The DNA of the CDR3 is TGTGCCAGCAGCCTCGGGGGAGACACTGAAGCTTTCTTT.

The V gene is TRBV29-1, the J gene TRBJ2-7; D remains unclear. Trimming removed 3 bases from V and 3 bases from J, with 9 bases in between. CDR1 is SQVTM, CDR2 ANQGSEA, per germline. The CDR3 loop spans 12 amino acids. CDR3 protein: CSVEAAYYEQYF. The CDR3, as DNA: TGCAGCGTTGAGGCAGCCTACTACGAGCAGTACTTC.

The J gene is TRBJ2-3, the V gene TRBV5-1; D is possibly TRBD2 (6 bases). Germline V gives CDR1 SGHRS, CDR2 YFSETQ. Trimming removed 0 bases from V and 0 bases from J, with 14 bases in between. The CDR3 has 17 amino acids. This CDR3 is CASSLVLAAYSTDTQYF. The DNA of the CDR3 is TGCGCCAGCAGCTTGGTTTTAGCGGCATACAGCACAGATACGCAGTATTTT.

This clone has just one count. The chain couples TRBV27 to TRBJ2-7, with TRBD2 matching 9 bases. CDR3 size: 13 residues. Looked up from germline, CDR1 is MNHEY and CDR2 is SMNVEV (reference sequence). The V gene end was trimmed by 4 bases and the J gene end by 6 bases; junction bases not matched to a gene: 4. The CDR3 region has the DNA TGTGCCAGCAGTTCCGGACTAGCGCTCGAGCAGTACTTC. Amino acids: CASSSGLALEQYF.

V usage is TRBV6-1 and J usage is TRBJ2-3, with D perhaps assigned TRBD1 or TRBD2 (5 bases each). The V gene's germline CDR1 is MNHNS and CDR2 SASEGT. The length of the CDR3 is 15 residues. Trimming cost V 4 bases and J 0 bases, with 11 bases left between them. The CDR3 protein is CASSGTGLSTDTQYF. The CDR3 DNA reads TGTGCCAGCAGTGGTACAGGACTTAGCACAGATACGCAGTATTTT.

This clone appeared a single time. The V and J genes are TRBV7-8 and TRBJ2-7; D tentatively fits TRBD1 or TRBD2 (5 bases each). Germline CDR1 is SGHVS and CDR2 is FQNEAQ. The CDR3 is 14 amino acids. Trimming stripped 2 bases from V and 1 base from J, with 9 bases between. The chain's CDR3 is CASSLLRGSYEQYF. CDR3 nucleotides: TGTGCCAGCAGCTTATTGAGGGGTTCCTACGAGCAGTACTTC.

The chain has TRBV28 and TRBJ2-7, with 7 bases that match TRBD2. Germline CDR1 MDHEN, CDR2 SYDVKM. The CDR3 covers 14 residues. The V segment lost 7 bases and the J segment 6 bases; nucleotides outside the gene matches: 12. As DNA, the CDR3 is TGTGCCAGCAACCCCCCGGCGGGAGCATCCGAGCAGTACTTC. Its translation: CASNPPAGASEQYF.

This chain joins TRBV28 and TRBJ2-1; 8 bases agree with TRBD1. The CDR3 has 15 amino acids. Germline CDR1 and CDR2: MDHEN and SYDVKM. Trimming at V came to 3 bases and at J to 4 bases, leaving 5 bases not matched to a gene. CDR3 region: CASSFEDREYNEQFF. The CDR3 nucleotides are TGTGCCAGCAGTTTCGAGGACAGGGAATACAATGAGCAGTTCTTC.

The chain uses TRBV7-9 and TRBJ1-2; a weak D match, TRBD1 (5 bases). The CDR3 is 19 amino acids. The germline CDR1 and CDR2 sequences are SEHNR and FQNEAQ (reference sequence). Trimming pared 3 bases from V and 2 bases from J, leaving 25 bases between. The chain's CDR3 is CASSFPREVDSNSNYGYTF. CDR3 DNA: TGTGCCAGCAGCTTTCCGCGGGAAGTAGACAGCAACTCCAACTATGGCTACACCTTC. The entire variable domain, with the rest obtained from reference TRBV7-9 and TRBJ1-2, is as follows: DTGVSQNPRHKITKRGQNVTFRCDPISEHNRLYWYRQTLGQGPEFLTYFQNEAQLEKSRLLSDRFSAERPKGSFSTLEIQRTEQGDSAMYLCASSFPREVDSNSNYGYTFGSGTRLTVV.

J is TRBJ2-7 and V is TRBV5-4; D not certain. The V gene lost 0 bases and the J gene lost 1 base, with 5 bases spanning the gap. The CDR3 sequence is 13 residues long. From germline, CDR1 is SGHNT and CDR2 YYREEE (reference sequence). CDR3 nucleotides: TGTGCCAGCAGCTTGGACGTATCCTACGAGCAGTACTTC. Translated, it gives CASSLDVSYEQYF. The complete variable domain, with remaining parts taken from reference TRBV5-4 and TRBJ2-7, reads ETGVTQSPTHLIKTRGQQVTLRCSSQSGHNTVSWYQQALGQGPQFIFQYYREEENGRGNFPPRFSGLQFPNYSSELNVNALELDDSALYLCASSLDVSYEQYFGPGTRLTVT.

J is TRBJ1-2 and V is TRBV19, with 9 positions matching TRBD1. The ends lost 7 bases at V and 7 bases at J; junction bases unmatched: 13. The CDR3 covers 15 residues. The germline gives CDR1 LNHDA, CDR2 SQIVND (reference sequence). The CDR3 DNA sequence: TGTGCCAGTAAGGAGGACAGGGGTCTCCTAAGTGGCTACACCTTC. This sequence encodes CASKEDRGLLSGYTF.

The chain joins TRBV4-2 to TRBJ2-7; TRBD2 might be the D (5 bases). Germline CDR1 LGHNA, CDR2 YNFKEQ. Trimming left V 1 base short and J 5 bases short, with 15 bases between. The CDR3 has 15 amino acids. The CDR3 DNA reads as TGTGCCAGCAGCCAAGTGCTAGCCCCCCTCAACGAGCAGTACTTC. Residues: CASSQVLAPLNEQYF.

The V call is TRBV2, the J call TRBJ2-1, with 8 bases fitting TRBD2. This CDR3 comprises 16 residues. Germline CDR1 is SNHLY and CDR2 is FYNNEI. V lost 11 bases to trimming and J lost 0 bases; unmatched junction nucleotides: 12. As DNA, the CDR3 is TGTGCCGCCTCGAAAGCGGGAGACGGCTCCTACAATGAGCAGTTCTTC. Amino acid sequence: CAASKAGDGSYNEQFF.

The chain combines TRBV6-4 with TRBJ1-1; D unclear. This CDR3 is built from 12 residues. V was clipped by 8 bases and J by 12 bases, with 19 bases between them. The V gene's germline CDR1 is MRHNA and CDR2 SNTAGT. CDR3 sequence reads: CASPNPPDSTFF. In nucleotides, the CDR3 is TGTGCCAGCCCAAACCCCCCCGACTCCACTTTCTTT.

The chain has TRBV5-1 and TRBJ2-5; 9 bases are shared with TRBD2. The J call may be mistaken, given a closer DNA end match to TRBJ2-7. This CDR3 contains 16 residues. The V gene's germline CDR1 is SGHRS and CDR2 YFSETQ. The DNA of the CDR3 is TGCGCCAGCAGCTTGGCGAGGCTAGCGGGGTCCTACGAGCAGTACTTC. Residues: CASSLARLAGSYEQYF.

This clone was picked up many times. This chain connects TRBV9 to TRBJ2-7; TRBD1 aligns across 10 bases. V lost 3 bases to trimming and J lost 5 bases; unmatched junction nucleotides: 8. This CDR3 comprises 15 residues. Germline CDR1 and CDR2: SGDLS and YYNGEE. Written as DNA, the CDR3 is TGTGCCAGCAGCGGCCAGACAGGGGGCTTCGACGAGCAGTACTTC. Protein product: CASSGQTGGFDEQYF.

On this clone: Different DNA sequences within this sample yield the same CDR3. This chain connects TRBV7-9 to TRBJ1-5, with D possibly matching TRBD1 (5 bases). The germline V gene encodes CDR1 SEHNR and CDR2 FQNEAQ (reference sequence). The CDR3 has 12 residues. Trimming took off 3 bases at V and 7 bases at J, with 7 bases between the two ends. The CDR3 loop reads CASSLGGQPQHF. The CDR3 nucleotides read TGTGCCAGCAGCTTGGGGGGACAGCCCCAGCATTTT.

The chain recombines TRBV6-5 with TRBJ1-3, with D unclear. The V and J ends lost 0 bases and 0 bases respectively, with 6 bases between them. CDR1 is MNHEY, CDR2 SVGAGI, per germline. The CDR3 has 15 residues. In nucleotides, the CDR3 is TGTGCCAGCAGTTACTCACCAAGCTCTGGAAACACCATATATTTT. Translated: CASSYSPSSGNTIYF.

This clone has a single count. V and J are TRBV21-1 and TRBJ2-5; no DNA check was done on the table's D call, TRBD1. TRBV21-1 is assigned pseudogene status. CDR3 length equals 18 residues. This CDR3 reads CASSKSIGQGSGGETQYF. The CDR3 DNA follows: TGTGCCAGCAGCAAATCGATCGGACAGGGGAGTGGAGGAGAGACCCAGTACTTC.

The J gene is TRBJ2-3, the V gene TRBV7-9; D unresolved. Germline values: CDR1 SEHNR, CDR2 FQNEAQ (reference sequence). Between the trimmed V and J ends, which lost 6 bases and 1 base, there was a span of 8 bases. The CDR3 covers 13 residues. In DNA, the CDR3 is TGTGCCAGCAGTGAATGGGGCACAGATACGCAGTATTTT. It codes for CASSEWGTDTQYF.

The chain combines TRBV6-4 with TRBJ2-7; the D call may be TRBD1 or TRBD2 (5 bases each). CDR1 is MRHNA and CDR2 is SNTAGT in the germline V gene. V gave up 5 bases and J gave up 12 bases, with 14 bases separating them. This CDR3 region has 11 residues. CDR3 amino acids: CASSSRGLWYF. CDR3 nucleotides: TGTGCCAGCAGTAGCCGGGGCTTGTGGTACTTC.